The sequence of this T cell receptor (beta chain) was determined in a study of T cells in Graves' hyperthyroidism and ophthalmopathy. Subjects aged 18 to 65 presented with newly diagnosed hyperthyroidism of less than 2 months' duration. The CDR3 is made up of 13 amino acids. Deletions cut 4 bases from V and 2 bases from J, with 9 bases between. From germline, CDR1 is MGHDK and CDR2 SYGVNS. TCR beta CDR3 region amplification was performed from RNA transcripts. First-round RT-PCR of the TCR CDR3 relied on the HTBI primer set. MiXCR, applied by TCRdb to the multiplex PCR reads, yields one record per CDR3 protein. The sample carries approximately 600,000 distinct CDR3 sequences, about 15% recorded once.

Sequencing input: blood. The clonotype comes from a woman in her 30s with Graves' hyperthyroidism that later progressed to Graves' ophthalmopathy. This rearrangement joins TRBV25-1 to TRBJ2-7; weak D call: TRBD1 (6 bases). The CDR3 sequence is CASSGDMPYEQYF. The DNA of the CDR3 is TGTGCCAGCAGTGGGGACATGCCCTACGAGCAGTACTTC.